This T cell receptor beta chain appears in the sequencing data of a study of regulatory T cells in long-lasting Graves disease (dated by TCRdb to the early 2020s). General notes on the study: Antithyroid drugs had been taken for less than 3 months by newly diagnosed Graves' disease patients. Peripheral blood TCR sequencing and RNA sequencing compared persistent Graves' disease patients with newly diagnosed Graves' disease patients. A total of 33 samples underwent TCR sequencing, from about 13 patients with persistent Graves' disease and approximately 20 patients with newly diagnosed Graves' disease. The study took place in China and was registered as a clinical trial.

CDR1 MDHEN and CDR2 SYDVKM are derived from the germline V gene. Compared with germline, V lacks 8 bases and J lacks 9 bases; bases without a gene match: 13. The CDR3 numbers 14 residues from cysteine through phenylalanine. The only DNA kept is the CDR3, 42 bases in frame from the first base. Receptor amplification or capture employed multiplex PCR. TCRdb names Illumina HiSeq 4000 as the instrument used. iRepertoire HTBI primers and Arm-PCR amplification of CDR3 regions were used to construct TCR beta libraries. Before sequencing, the PCR products went through gel purification. As for the original processing: Gene usage analysis of CDR3 amino acid clonotypes relied on the 60 or so TRBV and about 13 TRBJ segments identified across samples. COPE and FqMerger were used to merge filtered high-quality paired reads into contigs. BLAST was used to align contigs to the IMGT TRBV, TRBD and TRBJ reference genes, and CDR3 was defined following IMGT. Any clonotype with a frequency above 0.1% was classified as a highly expanded clone. Shannon entropy was used to measure repertoire diversity, and the Gini coefficient was used to measure V-J evenness. Public clonotypes were defined as clonotypes shared by more than one individual. TCRdb's own reprocessing of the public reads used fastp at Q25 and MiXCR and kept productive beta chains. Duplicate CDR3 protein sequences are folded into a single record with the most common DNA and genes. The V and J calls were determined by TCRdb, not by the authors. The sample table contains about 430,000 distinct CDR3 sequences; only one count was recorded for 14% to 15% of them. The ten largest clones take up approximately 7.6% of the sample.

The time point label corresponds to: newly diagnosed GD, antithyroid drugs for less than 3 months. For both TCR sequencing and RNA sequencing, RNA was extracted from PBMCs using TRIzol. Graves' disease was diagnosed according to American Thyroid Association guidelines. The patients came from an endocrinology department in Xi'an, China. From each patient, about 9 milliliters of peripheral blood was collected into an EDTA anticoagulant tube. Ficoll Paque Plus density gradient separation was used to isolate PBMCs, and no further T cell sorting was performed. An Agilent 2100 Bioanalyzer and agarose gel were used to assess RNA quality, and a NanoDrop 2000 was used to measure RNA concentration. Many counts were recorded for this clonotype. Its antigen is still unknown. Base qualities are not provided; no much larger clone lies one nucleotide away. What the research found in general, with its limitations: Persistent disease showed preferential use of TRBV28, TRBJ1-2 and TRBJ2-5, whereas newly diagnosed disease favored TRBV20-1 and TRBJ2-1. Compared with newly diagnosed patients, persistent Graves' disease patients had lower TCR Shannon entropy and fewer highly expanded clones, which suggests clonal expansion. The authors acknowledged the small sample size as a limitation that may reduce accuracy. Only the TCR beta chain was sequenced and analyzed. Persistent patients shared more public clonotypes among themselves (over 2,500) than newly diagnosed patients did (about 970). The study examined only peripheral blood because the primary lesion, thyroid tissue, could not be accessed.

These data also formed part of another study, on T cells in Graves' hyperthyroidism and ophthalmopathy. The second study's authors report: Stable Graves' hyperthyroidism was defined as no progression to ophthalmopathy during 18 months of follow-up. The hyperthyroidism patients were between 18 and 65 years old and newly diagnosed, with a disease duration of less than 2 months. Exclusion was applied to patients with uncontrolled infections, other autoimmune diseases, pregnancy or lactation. Clinical symptoms, serum thyroxine and TRAb, thyroid ultrasound, and orbital computed tomography formed the basis for the diagnoses. A first-round RT-PCR of the TCR CDR3 used the HTBI primer set with the Qiagen OneStep RT-PCR kit. Most expanded thyroid clonotypes (frequency above 0.001) were also detected in blood, suggesting blood repertoires may reflect thyroid immune responses. In cross-validation, a model built on a 13 V-J signature told ophthalmopathy apart from stable hyperthyroidism with over 85% sensitivity and roughly 83% specificity, and in testing the same model reached 80%/75%. In validation, the model predicted progression to ophthalmopathy a median of around 6.5 months before onset, with about 71% sensitivity and roughly 72% specificity. A discovery cohort of around 98 patients, approximately 45 with Graves' ophthalmopathy and 57 with stable Graves' hyperthyroidism, was used to find distinguishing TCR V-J signatures. Prospective prediction of ophthalmopathy was tested in an independent validation cohort consisting of about 19 hyperthyroidism patients and more than 15 patients who later progressed to ophthalmopathy. The approximately 100 discovery patients were randomly split 7:3 into training and test sets. Thyroid tissue and blood T-cell repertoires from more than five Graves' hyperthyroidism patients were also compared in the study. Following sampling, methimazole starting at 30 mg daily was given to hyperthyroidism patients, and high-dose intravenous methylprednisolone was given to ophthalmopathy patients. Libraries were constructed in a second round of multiplex PCR, after which size selection and purification were carried out. Sequencing of the libraries was done on an Illumina HiSeq2000 using paired-end 100 bp reads. SOAPnuke was used to process the raw data, throwing out any read that contained adapters or uncalled bases, had a mean Phred below 15, or lacked an exact constant-primer or identifier match. High-quality paired reads were merged using COPE v1.2.5, and each unique nucleotide sequence was defined as a clonotype. MiTCR v1.1 was used to align clonotypes to the IMGT TRBV, TRBD and TRBJ reference segments. Only V-J combinations with frequency above 0.0001, covering 99% to 99.2% of repertoires, were analysed. The TCS score was defined as the ratio of F50 (clonal expansion) to E x V (chaos), calculated using BLOSUM62-based TCRdist between CDR3 peptides within each V-J. Welch's t-statistics and random forest reduced fewer than 550 V-J features to roughly 13, which were used in a naive Bayes classifier (R e1071). Sample size was not statistically predetermined, and investigators were not blinded to group allocation. The paper describes TCR Vbeta CDR3 sequencing of more than 120 peripheral blood samples, made up of 43 ophthalmopathy patients, roughly 75 hyperthyroidism patients and roughly 17 progressor patients.

The chain joins TRBV28 to TRBJ2-1; 7 middle bases align to TRBD2. The source was peripheral blood mononuclear cells (PBMCs), collected at new diagnosis, from a patient treated with antithyroid drugs. This clonotype originated in a woman aged 40-49 years with Graves disease. Donor details come from another sample of the same person, matched by shared clones. The nucleotides read TGTGCCAGCCTCTCTAGCGGCCGTCGGGTTGAGCAGTTCTTC. Translated, this gives CASLSSGRRVEQFF.